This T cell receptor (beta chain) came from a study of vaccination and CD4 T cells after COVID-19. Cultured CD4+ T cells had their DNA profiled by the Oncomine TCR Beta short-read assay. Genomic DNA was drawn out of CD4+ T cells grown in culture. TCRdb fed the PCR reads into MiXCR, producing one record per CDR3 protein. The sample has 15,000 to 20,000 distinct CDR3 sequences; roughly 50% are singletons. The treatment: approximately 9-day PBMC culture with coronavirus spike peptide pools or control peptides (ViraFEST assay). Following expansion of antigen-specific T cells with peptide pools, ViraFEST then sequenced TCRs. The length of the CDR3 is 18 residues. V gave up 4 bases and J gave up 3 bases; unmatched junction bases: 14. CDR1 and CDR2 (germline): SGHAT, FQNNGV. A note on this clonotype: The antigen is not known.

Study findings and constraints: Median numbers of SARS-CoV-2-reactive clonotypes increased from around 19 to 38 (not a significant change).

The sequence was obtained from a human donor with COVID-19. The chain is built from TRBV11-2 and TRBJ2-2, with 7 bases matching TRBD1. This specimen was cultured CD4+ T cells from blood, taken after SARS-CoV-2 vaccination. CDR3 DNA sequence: TGTGCCAGCAGCTCAGCGTTTGATGCAGGGGGTTACACCGGGGAGCTGTTTTTT. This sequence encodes CASSSAFDAGGYTGELFF.